The sequence of this T cell receptor (beta chain) was determined in a study of blood T cells in healthy people across ages. General study findings and limits: Without sorted subsets, naive and antigen-experienced compartments could not be conclusively compared. In these data, TCR beta diversity tracked strongly with naive T cell percentage.

This clonotype appeared a few times. Its antigen remains unidentified. Primed by a sample-barcoded 5' primer and a J-beta primer mix, a second PCR proceeded for 7 to 11 cycles. Each single sample gave us at least 2.5 million CDR3-containing paired-end reads. TCRdb analysed the 5' RACE reads with MiXCR anew, one entry per CDR3 protein. The sample yields 450,000 to 650,000 distinct CDR3 sequences, less than 25% seen once. A further study also used this sample, focusing on T cells of mothers and their children. That study adds: It was related mother-child pairs that showed slightly higher overlap than unrelated pairs, without reaching significance.

Sequenced material: blood. The TCR comes from a boy aged 5-17 years in good health.

The DNA for the CDR3 is TGTGCCAGCGTAGATGGGGACTCGAACACTGAAGCTTTCTTT. Residues: CASVDGDSNTEAFF. The genes are TRBV7-8 and TRBJ1-1, with D possibly TRBD1 on 5 matching bases. Germline V gene sequence: CDR1 SGHVS, CDR2 FQNEAQ. V was clipped by 8 bases and J by 1 base, with 14 bases between them. This CDR3 is built from 14 residues.